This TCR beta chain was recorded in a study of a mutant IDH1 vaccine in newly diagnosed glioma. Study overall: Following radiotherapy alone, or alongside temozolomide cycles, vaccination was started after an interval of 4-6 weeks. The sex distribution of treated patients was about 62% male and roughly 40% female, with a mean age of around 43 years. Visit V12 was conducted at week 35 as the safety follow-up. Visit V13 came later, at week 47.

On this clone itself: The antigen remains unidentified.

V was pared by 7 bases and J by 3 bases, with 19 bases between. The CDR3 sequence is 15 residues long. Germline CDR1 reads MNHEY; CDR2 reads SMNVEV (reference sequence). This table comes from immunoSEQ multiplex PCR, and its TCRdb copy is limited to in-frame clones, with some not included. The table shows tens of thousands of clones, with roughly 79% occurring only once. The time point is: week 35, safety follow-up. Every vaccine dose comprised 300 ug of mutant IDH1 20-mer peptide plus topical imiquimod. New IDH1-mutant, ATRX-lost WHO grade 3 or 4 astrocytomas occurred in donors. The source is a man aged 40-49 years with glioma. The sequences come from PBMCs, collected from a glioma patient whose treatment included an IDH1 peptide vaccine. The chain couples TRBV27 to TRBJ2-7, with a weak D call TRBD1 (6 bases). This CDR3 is CASTSLRDTYYEQYF. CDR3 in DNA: TGTGCCAGCACCTCATTAAGGGACACATACTACGAGCAGTACTTC.